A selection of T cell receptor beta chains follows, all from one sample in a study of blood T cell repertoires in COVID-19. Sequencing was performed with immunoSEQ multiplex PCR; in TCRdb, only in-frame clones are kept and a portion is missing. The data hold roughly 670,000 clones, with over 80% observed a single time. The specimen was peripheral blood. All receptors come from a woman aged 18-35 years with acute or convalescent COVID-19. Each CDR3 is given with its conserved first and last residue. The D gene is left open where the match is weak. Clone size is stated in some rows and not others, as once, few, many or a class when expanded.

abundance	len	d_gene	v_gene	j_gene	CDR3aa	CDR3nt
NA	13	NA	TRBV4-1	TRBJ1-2	CASSHAEIYGYTF	TGCGCCAGCAGCCACGCCGAGATATATGGCTACACCTTC
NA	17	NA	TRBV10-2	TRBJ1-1	CASSILWDTRRFTEAFF	TGCGCCAGCAGCATATTATGGGACACCCGGAGGTTCACTGAAGCTTTCTTT
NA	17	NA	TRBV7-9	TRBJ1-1	CASSLDRGGAGDTEAFF	TGTGCCAGCAGCTTAGATCGGGGCGGTGCGGGGGACACTGAAGCTTTCTTT
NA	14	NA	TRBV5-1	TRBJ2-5	CASSLVTVQETQYF	TGCGCCAGCAGCTTGGTCACAGTCCAAGAGACCCAGTACTTC
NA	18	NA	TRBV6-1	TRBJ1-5	CASSEARGQGGGNQPQHF	TGTGCCAGCAGTGAAGCCCGCGGGCAGGGCGGGGGCAATCAGCCCCAGCATTTT
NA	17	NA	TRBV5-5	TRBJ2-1	CASSLFIPGIGINEQFF	TGTGCCAGCAGCTTGTTCATCCCAGGGATTGGTATCAATGAGCAGTTCTTC
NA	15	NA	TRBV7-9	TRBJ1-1	CASSSTFEGNTEAFF	TGTGCCAGCAGCTCGACCTTTGAGGGAAACACTGAAGCTTTCTTT
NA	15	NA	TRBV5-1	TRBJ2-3	CASSLDPSSTDTQYF	TGCGCCAGCAGCTTGGATCCCTCTAGCACAGATACGCAGTATTTT
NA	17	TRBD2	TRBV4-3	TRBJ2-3	CASSQEKLAGFTDTQYF	TGCGCCAGCAGCCAAGAGAAACTAGCGGGGTTCACAGATACGCAGTATTTT
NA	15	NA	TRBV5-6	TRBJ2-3	CASRKFSLRADTQYF	TGTGCCAGCAGGAAATTTTCCCTGAGGGCAGATACGCAGTATTTT
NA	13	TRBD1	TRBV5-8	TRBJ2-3	CASRDRGTDTQYF	TGTGCCAGCCGGGACAGGGGAACAGATACGCAGTATTTT
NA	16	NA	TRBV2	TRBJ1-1	CASSEATTAVNTEAFF	TGTGCCAGCAGTGAAGCGACTACAGCTGTGAACACTGAAGCTTTCTTT
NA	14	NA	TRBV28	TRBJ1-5	CASSLPGVVQPQHF	TGTGCCAGCAGTTTACCGGGGGTGGTTCAGCCCCAGCATTTT
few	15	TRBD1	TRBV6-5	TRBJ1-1	CASSLHMTGDTEAFF	TGTGCCAGCAGTCTACACATGACAGGGGACACTGAAGCTTTCTTT